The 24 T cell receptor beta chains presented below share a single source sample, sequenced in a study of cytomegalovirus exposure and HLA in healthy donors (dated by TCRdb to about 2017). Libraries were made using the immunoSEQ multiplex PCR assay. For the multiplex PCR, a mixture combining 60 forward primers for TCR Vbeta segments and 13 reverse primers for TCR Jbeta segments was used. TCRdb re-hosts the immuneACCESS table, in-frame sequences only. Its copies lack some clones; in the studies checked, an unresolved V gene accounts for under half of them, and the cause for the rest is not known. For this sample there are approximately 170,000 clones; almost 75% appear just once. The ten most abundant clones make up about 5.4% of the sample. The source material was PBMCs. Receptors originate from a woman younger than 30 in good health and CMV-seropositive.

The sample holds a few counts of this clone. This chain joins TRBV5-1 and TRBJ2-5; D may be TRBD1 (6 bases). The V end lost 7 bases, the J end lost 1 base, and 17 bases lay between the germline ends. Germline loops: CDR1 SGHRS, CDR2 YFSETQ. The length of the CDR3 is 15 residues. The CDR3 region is CASFVGQSAQETQYF. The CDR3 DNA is TGCGCCAGCTTCGTCGGACAGAGCGCCCAAGAGACCCAGTACTTC.

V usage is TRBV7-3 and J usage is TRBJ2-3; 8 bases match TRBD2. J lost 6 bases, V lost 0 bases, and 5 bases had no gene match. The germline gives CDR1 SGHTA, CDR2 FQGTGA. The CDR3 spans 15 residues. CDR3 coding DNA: TGTGCCAGCAGCTTAACCGGGGGGGGGCCCGATACGCAGTATTTT. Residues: CASSLTGGGPDTQYF.

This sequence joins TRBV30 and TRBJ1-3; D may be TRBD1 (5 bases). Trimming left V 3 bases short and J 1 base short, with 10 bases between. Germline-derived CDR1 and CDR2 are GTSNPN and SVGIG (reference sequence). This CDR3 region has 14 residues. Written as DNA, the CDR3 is TGTGCCTGGAGCTCGGGGGGATCTGGAAACACCATATATTTT. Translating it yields CAWSSGGSGNTIYF.

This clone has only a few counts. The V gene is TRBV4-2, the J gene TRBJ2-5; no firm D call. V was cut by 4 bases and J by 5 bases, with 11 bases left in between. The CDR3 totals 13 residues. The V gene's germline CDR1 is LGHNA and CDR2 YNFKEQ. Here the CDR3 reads CASSLRVGETQYF. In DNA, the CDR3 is TGTGCCAGCAGCCTTCGGGTCGGTGAGACCCAGTACTTC.

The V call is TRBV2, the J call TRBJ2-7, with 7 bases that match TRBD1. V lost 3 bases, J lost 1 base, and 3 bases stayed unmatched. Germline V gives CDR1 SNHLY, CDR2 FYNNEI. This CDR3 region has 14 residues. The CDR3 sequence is CASSERTGSYEQYF. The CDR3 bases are TGTGCCAGCAGTGAGAGGACAGGATCCTACGAGCAGTACTTC. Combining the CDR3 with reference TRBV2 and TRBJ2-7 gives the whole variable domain EPEVTQTPSHQVTQMGQEVILRCVPISNHLYFYWYRQILGQKVEFLVSFYNNEISEKSEIFDDQFSVERPDGSNFTLKIRSTKLEDSAMYFCASSERTGSYEQYFGPGTRLTVT.

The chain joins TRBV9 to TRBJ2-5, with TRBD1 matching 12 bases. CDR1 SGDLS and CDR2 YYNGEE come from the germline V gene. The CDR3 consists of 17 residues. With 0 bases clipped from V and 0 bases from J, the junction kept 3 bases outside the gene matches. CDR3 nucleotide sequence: TGTGCCAGCAGCGTAGGGGGACAGGGGGCGCACCAAGAGACCCAGTACTTC. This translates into CASSVGGQGAHQETQYF.

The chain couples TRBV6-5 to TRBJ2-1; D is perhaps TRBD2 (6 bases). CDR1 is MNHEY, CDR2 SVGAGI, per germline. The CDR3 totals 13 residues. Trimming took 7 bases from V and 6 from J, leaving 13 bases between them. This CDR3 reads CASTRLGRNEQFF. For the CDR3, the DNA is TGTGCCAGCACCCGACTAGGACGCAATGAGCAGTTCTTC.

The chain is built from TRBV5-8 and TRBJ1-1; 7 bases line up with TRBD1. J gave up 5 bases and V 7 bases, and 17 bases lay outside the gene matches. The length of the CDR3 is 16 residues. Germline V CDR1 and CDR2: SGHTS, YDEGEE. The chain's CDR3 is CASLRTGLLGDTEAFF. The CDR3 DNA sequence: TGTGCCAGCTTGAGGACAGGCCTCCTCGGGGATACTGAAGCTTTCTTT.

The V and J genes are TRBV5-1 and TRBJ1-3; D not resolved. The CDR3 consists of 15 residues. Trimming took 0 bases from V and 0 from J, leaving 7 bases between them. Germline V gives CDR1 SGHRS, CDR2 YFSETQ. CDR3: CASSLDTGSGNTIYF. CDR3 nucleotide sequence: TGCGCCAGCAGCTTGGACACGGGCTCTGGAAACACCATATATTTT.

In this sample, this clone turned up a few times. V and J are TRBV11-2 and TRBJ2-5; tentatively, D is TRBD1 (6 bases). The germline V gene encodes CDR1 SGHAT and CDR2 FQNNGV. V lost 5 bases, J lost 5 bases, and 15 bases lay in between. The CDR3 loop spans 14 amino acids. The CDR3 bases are TGTGCCAGCAGCGCTAGGGGGTACAAGGAGACCCAGTACTTC. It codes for CASSARGYKETQYF.

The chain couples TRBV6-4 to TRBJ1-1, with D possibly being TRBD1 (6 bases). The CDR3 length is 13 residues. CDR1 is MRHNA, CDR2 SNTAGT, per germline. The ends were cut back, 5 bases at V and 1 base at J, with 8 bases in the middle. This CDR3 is CASSRQENTEAFF. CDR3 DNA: TGTGCCAGCAGTCGACAGGAGAACACTGAAGCTTTCTTT.

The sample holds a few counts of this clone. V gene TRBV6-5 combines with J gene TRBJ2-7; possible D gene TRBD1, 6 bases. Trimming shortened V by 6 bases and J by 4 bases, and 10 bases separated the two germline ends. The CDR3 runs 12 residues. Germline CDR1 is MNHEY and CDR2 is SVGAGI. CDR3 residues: CASSQGYYEQYF. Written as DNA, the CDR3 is TGTGCCAGCAGCCAGGGGTATTACGAGCAGTACTTC.

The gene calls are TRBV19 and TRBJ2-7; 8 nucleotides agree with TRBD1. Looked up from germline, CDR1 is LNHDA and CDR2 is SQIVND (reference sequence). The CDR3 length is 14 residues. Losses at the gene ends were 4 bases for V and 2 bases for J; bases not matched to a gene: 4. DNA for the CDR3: TGTGCCAGTAGTACCCAGGGGGCTGCCTACGAGCAGTACTTC. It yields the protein CASSTQGAAYEQYF.

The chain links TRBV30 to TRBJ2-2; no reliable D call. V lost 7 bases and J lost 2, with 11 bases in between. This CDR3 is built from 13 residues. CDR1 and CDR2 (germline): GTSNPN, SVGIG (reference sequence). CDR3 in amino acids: CASNGRNTGELFF. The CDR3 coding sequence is TGTGCCTCAAATGGCAGAAACACCGGGGAGCTGTTTTTT.

CDR3 amino acids: CASSYSGLAGEETQYF. The CDR3 nucleotides are TGTGCCAGCAGTTACTCGGGATTAGCGGGGGAAGAGACCCAGTACTTC. The V gene is TRBV6-5, the J gene TRBJ2-5; 9 bases map to TRBD2. From germline, CDR1 is MNHEY and CDR2 SVGAGI. Unmatched junction bases numbered 5, after V lost 0 bases and J lost 3 bases. The CDR3 extends over 16 amino acids.

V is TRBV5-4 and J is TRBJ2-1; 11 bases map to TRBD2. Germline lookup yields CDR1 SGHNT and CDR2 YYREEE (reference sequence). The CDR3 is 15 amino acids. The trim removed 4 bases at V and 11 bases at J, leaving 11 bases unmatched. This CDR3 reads CASSTFGSSGGQQFF. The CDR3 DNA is TGTGCCAGCAGCACGTTCGGATCTAGCGGGGGGCAGCAGTTCTTC. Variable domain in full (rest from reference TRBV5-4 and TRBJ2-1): ETGVTQSPTHLIKTRGQQVTLRCSSQSGHNTVSWYQQALGQGPQFIFQYYREEENGRGNFPPRFSGLQFPNYSSELNVNALELDDSALYLCASSTFGSSGGQQFFGPGTRLTVL.

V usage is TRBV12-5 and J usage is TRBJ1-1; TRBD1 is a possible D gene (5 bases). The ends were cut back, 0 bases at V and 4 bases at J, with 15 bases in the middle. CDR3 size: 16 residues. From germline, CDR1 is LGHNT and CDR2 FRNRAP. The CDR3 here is CASGLVRNGGITEAFF. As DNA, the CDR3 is TGTGCTAGTGGTTTGGTACGTAACGGGGGAATCACTGAAGCTTTCTTT.

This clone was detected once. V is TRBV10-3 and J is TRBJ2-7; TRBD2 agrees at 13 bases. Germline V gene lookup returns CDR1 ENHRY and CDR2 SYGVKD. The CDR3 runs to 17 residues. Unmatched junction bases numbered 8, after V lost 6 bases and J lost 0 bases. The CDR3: CAISQTSGGTPSYEQYF. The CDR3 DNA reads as TGTGCCATCAGCCAGACTAGCGGGGGGACCCCCTCCTACGAGCAGTACTTC.

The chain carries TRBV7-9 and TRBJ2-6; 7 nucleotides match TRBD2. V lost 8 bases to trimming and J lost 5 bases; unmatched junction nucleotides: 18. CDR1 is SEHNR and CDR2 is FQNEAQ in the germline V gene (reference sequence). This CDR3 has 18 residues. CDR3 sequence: CASPVEAAGQVWANVLTF. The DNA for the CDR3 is TGTGCCAGCCCGGTGGAGGCAGCGGGGCAAGTCTGGGCCAACGTCCTGACTTTC.

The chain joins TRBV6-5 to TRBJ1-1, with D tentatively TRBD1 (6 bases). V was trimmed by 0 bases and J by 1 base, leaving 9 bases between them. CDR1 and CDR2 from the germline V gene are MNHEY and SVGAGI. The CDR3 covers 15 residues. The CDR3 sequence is CASSYSGGRNTEAFF. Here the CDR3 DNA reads TGTGCCAGCAGTTACTCCGGGGGGCGGAACACTGAAGCTTTCTTT.

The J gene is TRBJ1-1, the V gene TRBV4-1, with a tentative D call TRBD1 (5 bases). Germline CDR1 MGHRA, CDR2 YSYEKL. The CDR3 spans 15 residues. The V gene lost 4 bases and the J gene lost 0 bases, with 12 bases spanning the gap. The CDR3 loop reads CASSRKQEMNTEAFF. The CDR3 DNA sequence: TGCGCCAGCAGCCGAAAACAGGAAATGAACACTGAAGCTTTCTTT.

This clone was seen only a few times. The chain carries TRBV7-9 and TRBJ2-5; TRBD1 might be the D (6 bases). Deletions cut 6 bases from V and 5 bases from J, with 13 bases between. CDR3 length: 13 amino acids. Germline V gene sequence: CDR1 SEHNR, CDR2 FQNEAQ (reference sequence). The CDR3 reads CASSSTGLETQYF. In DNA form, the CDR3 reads TGTGCCAGCAGTTCCACAGGGTTGGAGACCCAGTACTTC.

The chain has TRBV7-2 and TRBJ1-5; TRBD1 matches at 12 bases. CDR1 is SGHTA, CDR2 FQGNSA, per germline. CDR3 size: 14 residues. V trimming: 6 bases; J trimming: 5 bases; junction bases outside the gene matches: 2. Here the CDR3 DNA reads TGTGCCAGCAGTCGGGACAGGGGGCATCAGCCCCAGCATTTT. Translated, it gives CASSRDRGHQPQHF.

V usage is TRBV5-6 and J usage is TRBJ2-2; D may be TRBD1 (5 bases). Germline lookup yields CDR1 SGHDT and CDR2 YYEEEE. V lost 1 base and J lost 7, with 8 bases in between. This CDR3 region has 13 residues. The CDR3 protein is CASSLWGGGELFF. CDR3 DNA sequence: TGTGCCAGCAGCTTGTGGGGCGGCGGGGAGCTGTTTTTT.